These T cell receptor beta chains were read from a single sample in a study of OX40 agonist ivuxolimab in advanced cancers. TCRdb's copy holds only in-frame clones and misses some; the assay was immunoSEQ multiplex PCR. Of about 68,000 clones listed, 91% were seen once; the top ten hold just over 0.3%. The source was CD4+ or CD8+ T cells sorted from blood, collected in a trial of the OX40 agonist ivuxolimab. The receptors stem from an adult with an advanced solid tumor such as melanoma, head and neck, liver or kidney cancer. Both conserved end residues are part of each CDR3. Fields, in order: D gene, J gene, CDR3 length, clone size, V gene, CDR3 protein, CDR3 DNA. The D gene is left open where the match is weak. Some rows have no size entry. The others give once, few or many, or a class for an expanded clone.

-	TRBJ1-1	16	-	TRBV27	CASSFFRGVGNTEAFF	TGTGCCAGCAGTTTTTTTAGGGGGGTTGGGAACACTGAAGCTTTCTTT
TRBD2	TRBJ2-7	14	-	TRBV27	CASSIWGGVSEQYF	TGTGCCAGCAGTATATGGGGGGGGGTGAGCGAGCAGTACTTC
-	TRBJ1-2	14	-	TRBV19	CASSIVWGEYGYTF	TGTGCCAGTAGTATCGTTTGGGGAGAATATGGCTACACCTTC
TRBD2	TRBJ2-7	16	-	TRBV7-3	CASSLTRESGRNEQYF	TGTGCCAGCAGCTTAACGCGGGAAAGCGGGAGGAACGAGCAGTACTTC
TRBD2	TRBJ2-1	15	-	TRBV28	CASRDSLASYNEQFF	TGTGCCAGCAGGGATTCACTAGCGAGTTACAATGAGCAGTTCTTC
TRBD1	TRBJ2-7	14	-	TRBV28	CASRVTGGAYEQYF	TGTGCCAGCAGGGTGACAGGGGGGGCCTACGAGCAGTACTTC
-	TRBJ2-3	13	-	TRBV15	CATSREFSGTQYF	TGTGCCACCAGCAGGGAATTCTCGGGTACGCAGTATTTT
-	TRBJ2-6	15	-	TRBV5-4	CASSLYQPGANVLTF	TGTGCCAGCAGCTTGTATCAGCCTGGGGCCAACGTCCTGACTTTC
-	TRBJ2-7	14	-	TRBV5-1	CASSLTAKAYEQYF	TGCGCCAGCAGCTTGACAGCTAAGGCCTACGAGCAGTACTTC
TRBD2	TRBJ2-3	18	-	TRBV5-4	CASSLGPLVLAGADTQYF	TGTGCCAGCAGCTTGGGCCCACTTGTACTAGCGGGAGCGGATACGCAGTATTTT
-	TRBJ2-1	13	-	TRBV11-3	CASSLGGPNEQFF	TGTGCCAGCAGCTTAGGGGGCCCCAATGAGCAGTTCTTC
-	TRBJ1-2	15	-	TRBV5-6	CASSWGDVTRSGYTF	TGTGCCAGCAGCTGGGGAGACGTTACCCGGTCTGGCTACACCTTC
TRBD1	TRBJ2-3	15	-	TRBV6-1	CASTRTGASTDTQYF	TGTGCCAGCACCAGGACAGGGGCGAGCACAGATACGCAGTATTTT
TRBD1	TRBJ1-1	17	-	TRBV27	CASIRRPTGVGLTEAFF	TGTGCCAGCATTCGCCGACCTACAGGGGTTGGTTTGACTGAAGCTTTCTTT
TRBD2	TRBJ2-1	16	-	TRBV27	CASNQLNLSGMREQFF	TGTGCCAGCAATCAACTGAACTTAAGCGGGATGAGGGAGCAGTTCTTC
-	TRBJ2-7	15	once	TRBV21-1	CASSRTLAPVAEQYF	TGTGCCAGCAGCAGGACACTAGCACCCGTGGCGGAGCAGTACTTC
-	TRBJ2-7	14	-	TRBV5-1	CASSPDGSSYEQYF	TGCGCCAGCAGCCCCGACGGAAGCTCCTACGAGCAGTACTTC